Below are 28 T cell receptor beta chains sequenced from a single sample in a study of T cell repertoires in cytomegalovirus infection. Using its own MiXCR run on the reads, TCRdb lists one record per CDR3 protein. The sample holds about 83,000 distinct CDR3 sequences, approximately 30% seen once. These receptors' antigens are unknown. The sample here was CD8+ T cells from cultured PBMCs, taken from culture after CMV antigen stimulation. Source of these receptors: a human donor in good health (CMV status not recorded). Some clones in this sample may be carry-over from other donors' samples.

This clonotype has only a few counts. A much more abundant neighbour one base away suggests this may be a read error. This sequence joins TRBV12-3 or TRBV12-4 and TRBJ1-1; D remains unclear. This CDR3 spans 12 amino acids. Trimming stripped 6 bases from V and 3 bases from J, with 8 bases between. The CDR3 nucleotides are TGTGCCAGCAGCCCTGAGTACACTGAAGCTTTCTTT. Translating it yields CASSPEYTEAFF.

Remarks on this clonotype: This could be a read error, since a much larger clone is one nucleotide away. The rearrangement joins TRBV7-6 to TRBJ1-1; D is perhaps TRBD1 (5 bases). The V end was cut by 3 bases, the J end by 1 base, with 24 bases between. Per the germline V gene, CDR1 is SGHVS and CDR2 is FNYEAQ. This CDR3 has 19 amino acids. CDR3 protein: CASSFVLGIGVIRNTEAFF. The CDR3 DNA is TGTGCCAGCAGCTTTGTGCTAGGGATAGGGGTTATCAGGAACACTGAAGCTTTCTTT.

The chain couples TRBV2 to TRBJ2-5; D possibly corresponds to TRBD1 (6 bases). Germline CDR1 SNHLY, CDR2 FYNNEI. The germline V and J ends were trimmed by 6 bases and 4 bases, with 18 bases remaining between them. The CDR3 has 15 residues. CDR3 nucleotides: TGTGCCAGCAGGGATCCTTTCACAGGGCCAGAGACCCAGTACTTC. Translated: CASRDPFTGPETQYF. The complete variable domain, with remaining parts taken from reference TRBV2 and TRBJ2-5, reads EPEVTQTPSHQVTQMGQEVILRCVPISNHLYFYWYRQILGQKVEFLVSFYNNEISEKSEIFDDQFSVERPDGSNFTLKIRSTKLEDSAMYFCASRDPFTGPETQYFGPGTRLLVL.

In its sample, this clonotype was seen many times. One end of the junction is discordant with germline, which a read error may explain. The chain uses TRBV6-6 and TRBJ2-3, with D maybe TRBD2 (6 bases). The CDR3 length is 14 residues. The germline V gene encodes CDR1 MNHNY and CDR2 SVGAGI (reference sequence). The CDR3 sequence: CASSYGGGTDTQYF. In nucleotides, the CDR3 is TGTGCCAGTAGTTACGGCGGGGGCACAGATACGCAGTATTTT.

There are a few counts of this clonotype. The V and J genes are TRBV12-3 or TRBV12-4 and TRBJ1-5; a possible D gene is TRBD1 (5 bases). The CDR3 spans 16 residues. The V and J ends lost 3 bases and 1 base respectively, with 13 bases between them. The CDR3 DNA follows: TGTGCCAGCAGTTTTGGTACCAGGGTGAGCAATCAGCCCCAGCATTTT. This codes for CASSFGTRVSNQPQHF.

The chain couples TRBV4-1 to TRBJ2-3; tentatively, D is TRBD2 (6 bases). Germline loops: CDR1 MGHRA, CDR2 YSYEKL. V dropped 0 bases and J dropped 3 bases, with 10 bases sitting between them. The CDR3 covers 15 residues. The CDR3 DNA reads TGCGCCAGCAGCCAAGAGTGGCTAGCGACAGATACGCAGTATTTT. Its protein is CASSQEWLATDTQYF.

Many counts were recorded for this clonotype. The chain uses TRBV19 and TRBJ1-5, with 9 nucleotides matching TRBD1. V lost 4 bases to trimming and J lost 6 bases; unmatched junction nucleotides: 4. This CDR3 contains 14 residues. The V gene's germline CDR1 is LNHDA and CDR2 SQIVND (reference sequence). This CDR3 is CASSSGTGFQPQHF. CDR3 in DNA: TGTGCCAGTAGTAGCGGGACAGGGTTTCAGCCCCAGCATTTT. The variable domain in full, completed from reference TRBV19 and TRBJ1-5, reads DGGITQSPKYLFRKEGQNVTLSCEQNLNHDAMYWYRQDPGQGLRLIYYSQIVNDFQKGDIAEGYSVSREKKESFPLTVTSAQKNPTAFYLCASSSGTGFQPQHFGDGTRLSIL.

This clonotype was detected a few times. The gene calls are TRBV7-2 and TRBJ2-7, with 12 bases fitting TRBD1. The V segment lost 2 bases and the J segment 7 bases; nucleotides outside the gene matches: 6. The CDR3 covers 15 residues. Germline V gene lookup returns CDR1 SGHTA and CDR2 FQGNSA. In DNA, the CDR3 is TGTGCCAGCAGCTTATCCGGGACAGGGGGCGAGGAGCAGTACTTC. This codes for CASSLSGTGGEEQYF.

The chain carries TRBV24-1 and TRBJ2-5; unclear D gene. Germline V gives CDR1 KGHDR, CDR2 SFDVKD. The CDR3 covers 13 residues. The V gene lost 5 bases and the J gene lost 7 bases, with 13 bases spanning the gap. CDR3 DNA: TGTGCCACCAGTGTTCCGACGGATCCGACCCAGTACTTC. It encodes CATSVPTDPTQYF.

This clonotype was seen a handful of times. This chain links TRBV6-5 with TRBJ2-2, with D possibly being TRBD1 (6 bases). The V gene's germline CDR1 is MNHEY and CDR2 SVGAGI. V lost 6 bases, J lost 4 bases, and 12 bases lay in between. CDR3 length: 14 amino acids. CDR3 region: CASSSGHPTGELFF. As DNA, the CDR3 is TGTGCCAGCAGCTCGGGACACCCCACCGGGGAGCTGTTTTTT.

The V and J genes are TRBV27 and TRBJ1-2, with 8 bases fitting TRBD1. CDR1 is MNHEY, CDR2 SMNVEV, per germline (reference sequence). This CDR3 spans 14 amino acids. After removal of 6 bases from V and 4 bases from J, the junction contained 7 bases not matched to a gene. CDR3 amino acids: CASSPGQVLYGYTF. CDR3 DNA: TGTGCCAGCAGCCCGGGACAGGTCCTCTATGGCTACACCTTC.

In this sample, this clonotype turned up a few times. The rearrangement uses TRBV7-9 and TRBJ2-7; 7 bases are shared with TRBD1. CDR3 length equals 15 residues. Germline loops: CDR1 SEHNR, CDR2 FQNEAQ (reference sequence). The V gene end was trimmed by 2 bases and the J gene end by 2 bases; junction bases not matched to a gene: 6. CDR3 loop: CASSLSVTGTYEQYF. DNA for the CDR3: TGTGCCAGCAGCTTAAGCGTGACAGGGACCTACGAGCAGTACTTC.

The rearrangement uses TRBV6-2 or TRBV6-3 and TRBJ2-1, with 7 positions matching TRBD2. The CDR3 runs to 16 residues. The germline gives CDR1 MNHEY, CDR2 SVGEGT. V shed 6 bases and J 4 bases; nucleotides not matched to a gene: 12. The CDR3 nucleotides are TGTGCCAGCAGACCCCTCCTTGCGGGGGTTTACAATGAGCAGTTCTTC. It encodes CASRPLLAGVYNEQFF.

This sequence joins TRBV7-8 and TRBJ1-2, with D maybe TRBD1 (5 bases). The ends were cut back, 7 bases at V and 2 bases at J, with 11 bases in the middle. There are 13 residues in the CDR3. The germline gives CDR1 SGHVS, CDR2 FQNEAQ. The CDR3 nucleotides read TGTGCCAGCAACGCGACAGCGAACTATGGCTACACCTTC. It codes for CASNATANYGYTF.

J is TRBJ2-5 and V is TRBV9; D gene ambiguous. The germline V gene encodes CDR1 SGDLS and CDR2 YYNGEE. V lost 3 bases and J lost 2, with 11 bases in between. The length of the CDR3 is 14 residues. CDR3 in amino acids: CASSGAGLQETQYF. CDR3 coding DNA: TGTGCCAGCAGCGGGGCAGGCTTGCAAGAGACCCAGTACTTC. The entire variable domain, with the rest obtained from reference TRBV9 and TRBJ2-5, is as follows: DSGVTQTPKHLITATGQRVTLRCSPRSGDLSVYWYQQSLDQGLQFLIQYYNGEERAKGNILERFSAQQFPDLHSELNLSSLELGDSALYFCASSGAGLQETQYFGPGTRLLVL.

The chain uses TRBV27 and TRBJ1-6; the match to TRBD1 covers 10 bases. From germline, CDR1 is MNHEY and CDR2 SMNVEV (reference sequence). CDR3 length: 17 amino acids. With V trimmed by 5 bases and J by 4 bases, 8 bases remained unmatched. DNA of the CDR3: TGTGCCAGCAGTCCTGCCCGGACAGGGGGTTATAATTCACCCCTCCACTTT. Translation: CASSPARTGGYNSPLHF.

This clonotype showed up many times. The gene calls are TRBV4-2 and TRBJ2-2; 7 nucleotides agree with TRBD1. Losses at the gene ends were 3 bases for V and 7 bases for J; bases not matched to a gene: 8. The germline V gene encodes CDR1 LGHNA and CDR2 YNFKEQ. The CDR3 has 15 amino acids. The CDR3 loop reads CASSHATGVDGELFF. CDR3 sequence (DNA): TGTGCCAGCAGCCACGCTACAGGGGTGGACGGGGAGCTGTTTTTT.

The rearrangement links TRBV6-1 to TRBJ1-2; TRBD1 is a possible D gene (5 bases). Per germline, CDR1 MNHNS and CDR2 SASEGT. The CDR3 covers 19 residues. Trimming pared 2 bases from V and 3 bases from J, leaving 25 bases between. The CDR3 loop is CASSEIGFGTAYKDYGYTF. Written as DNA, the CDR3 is TGTGCCAGCAGTGAAATTGGGTTCGGGACCGCTTATAAGGACTATGGCTACACCTTC.

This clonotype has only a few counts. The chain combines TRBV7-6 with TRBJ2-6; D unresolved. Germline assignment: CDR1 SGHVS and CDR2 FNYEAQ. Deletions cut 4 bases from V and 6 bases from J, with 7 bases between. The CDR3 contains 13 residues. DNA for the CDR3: TGTGCCAGCAGCTACCCAGAGGCCAACGTCCTGACTTTC. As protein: CASSYPEANVLTF. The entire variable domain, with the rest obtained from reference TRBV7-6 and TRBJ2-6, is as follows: GAGVSQSPRYKVTKRGQDVALRCDPISGHVSLYWYRQALGQGPEFLTYFNYEAQQDKSGLPNDRFSAERPEGSISTLTIQRTEQRDSAMYRCASSYPEANVLTFGAGSRLTVL.

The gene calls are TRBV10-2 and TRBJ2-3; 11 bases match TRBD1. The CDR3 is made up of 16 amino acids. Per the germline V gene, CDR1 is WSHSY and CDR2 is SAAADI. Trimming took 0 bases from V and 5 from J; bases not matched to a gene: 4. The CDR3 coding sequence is TGCGCCAGCAGTGAGTCGGGGACAGGGGGTAGAGATACGCAGTATTTT. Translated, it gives CASSESGTGGRDTQYF.

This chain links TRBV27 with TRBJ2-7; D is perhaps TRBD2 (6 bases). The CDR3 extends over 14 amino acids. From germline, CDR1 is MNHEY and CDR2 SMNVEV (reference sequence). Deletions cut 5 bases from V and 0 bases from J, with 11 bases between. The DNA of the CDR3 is TGTGCCAGCAGTGCAGACGGGAGCTCCTACGAGCAGTACTTC. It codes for CASSADGSSYEQYF.

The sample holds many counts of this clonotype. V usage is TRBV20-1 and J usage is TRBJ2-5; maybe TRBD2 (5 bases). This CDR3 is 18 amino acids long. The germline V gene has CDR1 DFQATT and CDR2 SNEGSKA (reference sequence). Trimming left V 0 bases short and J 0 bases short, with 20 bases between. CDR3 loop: CSAREPPTRAGYQETQYF. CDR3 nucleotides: TGCAGTGCTAGAGAACCCCCTACTAGGGCGGGTTACCAAGAGACCCAGTACTTC.

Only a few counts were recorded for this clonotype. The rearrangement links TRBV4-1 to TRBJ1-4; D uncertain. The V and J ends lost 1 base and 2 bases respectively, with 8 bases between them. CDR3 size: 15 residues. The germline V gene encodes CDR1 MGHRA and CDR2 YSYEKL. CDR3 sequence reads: CASSQVGFTNEKLFF. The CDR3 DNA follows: TGCGCCAGCAGCCAAGTAGGGTTTACTAATGAAAAACTGTTTTTT.

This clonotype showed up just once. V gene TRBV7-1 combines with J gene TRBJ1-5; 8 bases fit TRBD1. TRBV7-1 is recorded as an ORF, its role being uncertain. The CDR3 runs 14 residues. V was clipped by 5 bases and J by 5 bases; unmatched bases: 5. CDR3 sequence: CASSPDRGDQPQHF. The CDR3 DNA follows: TGTGCCAGCAGCCCCGACAGGGGAGATCAGCCCCAGCATTTT.

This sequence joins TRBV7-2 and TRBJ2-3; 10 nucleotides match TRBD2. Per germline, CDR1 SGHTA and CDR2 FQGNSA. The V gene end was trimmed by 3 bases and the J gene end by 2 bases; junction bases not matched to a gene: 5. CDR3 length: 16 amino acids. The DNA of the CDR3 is TGTGCCAGCAGCTTTCTAGCGGGGGAGTCCACAGATACGCAGTATTTT. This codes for CASSFLAGESTDTQYF.

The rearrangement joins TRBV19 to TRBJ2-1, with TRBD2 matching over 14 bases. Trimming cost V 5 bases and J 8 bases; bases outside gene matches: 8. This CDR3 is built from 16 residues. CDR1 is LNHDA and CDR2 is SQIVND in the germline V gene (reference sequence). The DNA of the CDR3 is TGTGCCAGTAGTTCCGGACTAGCGGGGGGATTCGATGAGCAGTTCTTC. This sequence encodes CASSSGLAGGFDEQFF.

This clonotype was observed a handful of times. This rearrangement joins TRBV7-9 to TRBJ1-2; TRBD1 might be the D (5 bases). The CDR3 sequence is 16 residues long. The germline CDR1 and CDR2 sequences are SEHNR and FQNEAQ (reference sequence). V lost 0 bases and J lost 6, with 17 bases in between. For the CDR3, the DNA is TGTGCCAGCAGCTTAGCCGGTCGGGGGGGAAGGGATGGCTACACCTTC. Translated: CASSLAGRGGRDGYTF.

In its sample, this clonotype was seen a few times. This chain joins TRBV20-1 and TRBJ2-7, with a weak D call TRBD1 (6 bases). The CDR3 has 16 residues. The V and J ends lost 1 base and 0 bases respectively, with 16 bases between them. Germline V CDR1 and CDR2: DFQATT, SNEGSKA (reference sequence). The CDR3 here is CSARGPGAPNSYEQYF. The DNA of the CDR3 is TGCAGTGCTAGAGGGCCAGGGGCCCCGAACTCCTACGAGCAGTACTTC.